This entry lists 30 T cell receptor beta chains sequenced from one sample in a study of cytomegalovirus exposure and HLA in healthy donors. The method was immunoSEQ multiplex PCR; TCRdb's version includes in-frame clones alone and lacks a portion of them. The sample holds roughly 86,000 clones, 90% to 96% seen once. Material: PBMCs. Receptors were obtained from a young man in good health and CMV-seropositive.

The gene calls are TRBV19 and TRBJ2-2, with 8 nucleotides matching TRBD1. There are 15 residues in the CDR3. Germline V gene sequence: CDR1 LNHDA, CDR2 SQIVND (reference sequence). V was pared by 3 bases and J by 0 bases, with 0 bases of the junction left unmatched. The CDR3 here is CASSMTGANTGELFF. As DNA, the CDR3 is TGTGCCAGTAGTATGACAGGGGCGAACACCGGGGAGCTGTTTTTT.

The rearrangement joins TRBV2 to TRBJ1-1, with TRBD1 matching over 7 bases. V was clipped by 4 bases and J by 5 bases; unmatched bases: 7. From germline, CDR1 is SNHLY and CDR2 FYNNEI. The CDR3 runs to 14 residues. The CDR3 bases are TGTGCCAGCAGTGTTGAGGGGGCACGGACTGAAGCTTTCTTT. Translating it yields CASSVEGARTEAFF.

The V gene is TRBV27, the J gene TRBJ1-1; no reliable D call. The CDR3 totals 14 residues. Per germline, CDR1 MNHEY and CDR2 SMNVEV (reference sequence). The ends were cut back, 4 bases at V and 6 bases at J, with 15 bases in the middle. For the CDR3, the DNA is TGTGCCAGCAGTTCATATACCCGCGCGTCTGAAGCTTTCTTT. Protein product: CASSSYTRASEAFF.

This clone is a singleton in its sample. The J gene is TRBJ2-2, the V gene TRBV7-9; D is unresolved. V was clipped by 1 base and J by 6 bases, with 9 bases between them. Germline assignment: CDR1 SEHNR and CDR2 FQNEAQ (reference sequence). This CDR3 is built from 14 residues. CDR3 loop: CASSLVQIAGELFF. Here the CDR3 DNA reads TGTGCCAGCAGCTTAGTACAGATCGCCGGGGAGCTGTTTTTT.

The chain carries TRBV6-1 and TRBJ2-7, with 10 positions matching TRBD2. The CDR3 covers 15 residues. Germline V lookup: CDR1 MNHNS, CDR2 SASEGT. V lost 3 bases, J lost 2 bases, and 4 bases stayed unmatched. In DNA form, the CDR3 reads TGTGCCAGCAGTGATGTAGCGGGAGGCCCCTACGAGCAGTACTTC. This translates into CASSDVAGGPYEQYF.

This clone was seen a single time. This chain joins TRBV9 and TRBJ1-2; 9 bases align to TRBD1. CDR3 size: 13 residues. Germline V gives CDR1 SGDLS, CDR2 YYNGEE. The junction had 7 bases not matched to a gene; V was cut back by 7 bases and J by 6 bases. The CDR3 loop is CASGRDRVDGYTF. In DNA, the CDR3 is TGTGCCAGCGGACGGGACAGGGTGGATGGCTACACCTTC.

This clone appeared a single time. The rearrangement links TRBV5-1 to TRBJ1-5, with D possibly matching TRBD1 (5 bases). CDR1 and CDR2 (germline): SGHRS, YFSETQ. Trimming pared 0 bases from V and 2 bases from J, leaving 9 bases between. This CDR3 contains 15 residues. The DNA for the CDR3 is TGCGCCAGCAGCTTGGGACAGACTCGCAATCAGCCCCAGCATTTT. Amino acids: CASSLGQTRNQPQHF.

The gene calls are TRBV27 and TRBJ2-7; D may be TRBD2 (6 bases). Between the trimmed V and J ends, which lost 2 bases and 5 bases, there was a span of 7 bases. CDR1 is MNHEY and CDR2 is SMNVEV in the germline V gene (reference sequence). This CDR3 contains 12 residues. The CDR3, as DNA: TGTGCCAGCAGTTTAGCGGGGCACGAGCAGTACTTC. It specifies CASSLAGHEQYF.

This chain joins TRBV6-5 and TRBJ1-1; D is unresolved. The germline CDR1 and CDR2 sequences are MNHEY and SVGAGI. The CDR3 is 14 amino acids. V dropped 2 bases and J dropped 5 bases, with 12 bases sitting between them. CDR3 DNA sequence: TGTGCCAGCAGTTACAGGCGGGGAGGGACTGAAGCTTTCTTT. Amino acid sequence: CASSYRRGGTEAFF.

V and J are TRBV10-3 and TRBJ1-4; 8 bases map to TRBD1. There are 17 residues in the CDR3. Trimming at V came to 10 bases and at J to 0 bases, leaving 13 bases not matched to a gene. Germline V CDR1 and CDR2: ENHRY, SYGVKD. CDR3 sequence (DNA): TGTGCCACCACTGACGCAGGGGGCTCCGCAACTAATGAAAAACTGTTTTTT. Its translation is CATTDAGGSATNEKLFF.

The J gene is TRBJ2-7, the V gene TRBV5-5, with 9 nucleotides matching TRBD2. The CDR3 has 14 residues. Germline V gene data show CDR1 as SGHKS and CDR2 as YYEKEE (reference sequence). The V gene end was trimmed by 5 bases and the J gene end by 5 bases; junction bases not matched to a gene: 8. The CDR3 spells CASRDSGGGNEQYF. In nucleotides, the CDR3 is TGTGCCAGCAGAGATAGCGGGGGAGGTAACGAGCAGTACTTC.

The chain uses TRBV15 and TRBJ1-2; weak D call: TRBD1 (6 bases). Germline lookup yields CDR1 LNHNV and CDR2 YYDKDF (reference sequence). V lost 5 bases to trimming and J lost 2 bases, with 18 bases between them. The CDR3 is made up of 16 amino acids. The chain's CDR3 is CATSGGAIFDNYGYTF. The CDR3 bases are TGTGCCACCAGCGGGGGGGCAATTTTCGACAACTATGGCTACACCTTC.

The rearrangement joins TRBV9 to TRBJ2-2, with D possibly being TRBD1 (5 bases). Trimming left V 2 bases short and J 6 bases short, with 14 bases between. The CDR3 spans 15 residues. Germline loops: CDR1 SGDLS, CDR2 YYNGEE. CDR3 sequence: CASSVGQGAAGELFF. The CDR3, as DNA: TGTGCCAGCAGCGTGGGTCAGGGCGCGGCCGGGGAGCTGTTTTTT.

V and J are TRBV12-5 and TRBJ2-2, with D unclear. The CDR3 consists of 13 residues. Germline values: CDR1 LGHNT, CDR2 FRNRAP. V was pared by 6 bases and J by 1 base, with 6 bases between. DNA for the CDR3: TGTGCTAGTGGCCACGGGAACACCGGGGAGCTGTTTTTT. Amino acid sequence: CASGHGNTGELFF.

This sequence joins TRBV11-2 and TRBJ2-7; 9 bases match TRBD1. The V and J ends lost 7 bases and 5 bases, in that order; junction bases with no gene match: 9. Germline V gene lookup returns CDR1 SGHAT and CDR2 FQNNGV. The CDR3 length is 14 residues. The CDR3 protein is CASTRRTGANEQYF. Here the CDR3 DNA reads TGTGCCAGCACGAGACGGACAGGGGCCAACGAGCAGTACTTC. The full variable domain, completed using reference TRBV11-2 and TRBJ2-7, is EAGVAQSPRYKIIEKRQSVAFWCNPISGHATLYWYQQILGQGPKLLIQFQNNGVVDDSQLPKDRFSAERLKGVDSTLKIQPAKLEDSAVYLCASTRRTGANEQYFGPGTRLTVT.

This clone was recorded once. The gene calls are TRBV6-1 and TRBJ2-5; D not certain. Germline CDR1 reads MNHNS; CDR2 reads SASEGT. The CDR3 consists of 16 residues. The V end was cut by 2 bases, the J end by 2 bases, with 15 bases between. DNA for the CDR3: TGTGCCAGCAGTGAATTCTGGGCCAGGCAACAAGAGACCCAGTACTTC. Translated: CASSEFWARQQETQYF.

The genes are TRBV5-4 and TRBJ1-3, with D hard to call. This CDR3 region has 13 residues. Germline V gene data show CDR1 as SGHNT and CDR2 as YYREEE (reference sequence). Trimming pared 4 bases from V and 1 base from J, leaving 6 bases between. CDR3 nucleotides: TGTGCCAGCAGCGTCTTTTCTGGAAACACCATATATTTT. It encodes CASSVFSGNTIYF.

The V call is TRBV6-1, the J call TRBJ1-1, with D maybe TRBD1 (6 bases). This CDR3 spans 14 amino acids. Per the germline V gene, CDR1 is MNHNS and CDR2 is SASEGT. The V and J ends lost 7 bases and 1 base respectively, with 13 bases between them. The CDR3 DNA reads as TGTGCCAGCACCAATTGGGGACAGAACACTGAAGCTTTCTTT. It codes for CASTNWGQNTEAFF.

This chain connects TRBV6-1 to TRBJ2-1; D gene unclear. The CDR3 runs to 14 residues. Germline loops: CDR1 MNHNS, CDR2 SASEGT. V was pared by 1 base and J by 5 bases, with 9 bases between. The CDR3 nucleotides read TGTGCCAGCAGTGAAGGGGCCAGAGACAATGAGCAGTTCTTC. Translating gives CASSEGARDNEQFF.

V gene TRBV10-2 combines with J gene TRBJ2-1, with 9 bases lining up with TRBD2. CDR1 WSHSY and CDR2 SAAADI come from the germline V gene. This CDR3 has 14 amino acids. Trimming at V came to 7 bases and at J to 10 bases, leaving 11 bases not matched to a gene. CDR3 coding DNA: TGCGCCAGCAAACCGGGACTAGCCATTCCGGAGCAGTTCTTC. Protein product: CASKPGLAIPEQFF.

The chain couples TRBV9 to TRBJ1-2; 10 bases align to TRBD1. J lost 4 bases, V lost 4 bases, and 7 bases had no gene match. Germline CDR1 SGDLS, CDR2 YYNGEE. CDR3 length equals 15 residues. The CDR3 here is CASSHETGGLYGYTF. CDR3 bases: TGTGCCAGCAGCCACGAGACAGGGGGCCTCTATGGCTACACCTTC.

The V and J genes are TRBV2 and TRBJ2-5, with D possibly being TRBD1 (5 bases). CDR3 length: 14 amino acids. V lost 10 bases and J lost 2, with 17 bases in between. Germline-derived CDR1 and CDR2 are SNHLY and FYNNEI. CDR3 DNA sequence: TGTGCCATCTTAAAGACAGATACTCAAGAGACCCAGTACTTC. Its protein product is CAILKTDTQETQYF.

The rearrangement uses TRBV29-1 and TRBJ2-2, with TRBD1 identical over 7 bases. This CDR3 spans 12 amino acids. Germline CDR1 is SQVTM and CDR2 is ANQGSEA. V shed 7 bases, J shed 6 bases, and the junction held 5 bases outside the gene matches. The CDR3 DNA reads as TGCAGCGCGACAGGGTTTGCCGGGGAGCTGTTTTTT. Translation gives CSATGFAGELFF.

The chain has TRBV29-1 and TRBJ2-1; TRBD2 matches 8 bases. CDR3 size: 13 residues. Losses at the gene ends were 5 bases for V and 5 bases for J; bases not matched to a gene: 5. Germline V gene data show CDR1 as SQVTM and CDR2 as ANQGSEA. In nucleotides, the CDR3 is TGCAGCGTTCGGGAGGGGGAGGACAATGAGCAGTTCTTC. As protein: CSVREGEDNEQFF.

The rearrangement uses TRBV9 and TRBJ2-3, with D hard to call. The germline V and J ends were trimmed by 3 bases and 0 bases, with 5 bases remaining between them. CDR3 size: 13 residues. Germline lookup yields CDR1 SGDLS and CDR2 YYNGEE. The CDR3 here is CASSASSTDTQYF. The CDR3 DNA reads TGTGCCAGCAGCGCGAGTAGCACAGATACGCAGTATTTT.

V and J are TRBV5-1 and TRBJ1-6; 8 bases fit TRBD1. The trim removed 2 bases at V and 4 bases at J, leaving 8 bases unmatched. Germline V gene sequence: CDR1 SGHRS, CDR2 YFSETQ. This CDR3 has 17 residues. The CDR3: CASSFSGTGTYNSPLHF. CDR3 nucleotide sequence: TGCGCCAGCAGCTTCTCCGGGACAGGCACTTATAATTCACCCCTCCACTTT.

This clone was observed a handful of times. The genes are TRBV29-1 and TRBJ1-5, with TRBD1 identical over 10 bases. CDR3 size: 13 residues. Trimming took 6 bases from V and 5 from J; bases not matched to a gene: 4. The germline CDR1 and CDR2 sequences are SQVTM and ANQGSEA. The CDR3 DNA reads as TGCAGCGTCCCGGGACAGGGGCATCAGCCCCAGCATTTT. It specifies CSVPGQGHQPQHF.

The chain combines TRBV2 with TRBJ1-2; tentatively, D is TRBD1 (5 bases). Germline V gives CDR1 SNHLY, CDR2 FYNNEI. The CDR3 is 14 amino acids. The V end was cut by 1 base, the J end by 4 bases, with 10 bases between. As DNA, the CDR3 is TGTGCCAGCAGTGAAGTCGGCAGGGCCTATGGCTACACCTTC. Translated, it gives CASSEVGRAYGYTF.

This clone is a singleton in its sample. The chain employs TRBV7-3 and TRBJ2-2; unclear D gene. The CDR3 is 12 residues long. The V end was cut by 4 bases, the J end by 3 bases, with 3 bases between. Germline CDR1 reads SGHTA; CDR2 reads FQGTGA. As DNA, the CDR3 is TGTGCCAGCAGCTCATACACCGGGGAGCTGTTTTTT. This translates into CASSSYTGELFF.

V is TRBV7-2 and J is TRBJ2-1; 12 nucleotides line up with TRBD2. Looked up from germline, CDR1 is SGHTA and CDR2 is FQGNSA. CDR3 size: 15 residues. V gave up 7 bases and J gave up 6 bases; unmatched junction bases: 7. The CDR3 nucleotides read TGTGCCAGCACCCCGGGACTAGCGGGCCTCAATGAGCAGTTCTTC. The encoded protein is CASTPGLAGLNEQFF.